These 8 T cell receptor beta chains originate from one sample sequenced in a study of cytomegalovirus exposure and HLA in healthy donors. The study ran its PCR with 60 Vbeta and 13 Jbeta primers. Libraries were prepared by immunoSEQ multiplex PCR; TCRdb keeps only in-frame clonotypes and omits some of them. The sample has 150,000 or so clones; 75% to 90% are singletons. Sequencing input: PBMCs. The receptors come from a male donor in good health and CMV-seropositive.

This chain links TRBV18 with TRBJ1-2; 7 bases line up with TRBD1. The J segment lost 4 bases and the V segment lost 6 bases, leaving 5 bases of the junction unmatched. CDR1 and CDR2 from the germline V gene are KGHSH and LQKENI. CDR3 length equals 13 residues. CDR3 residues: CASSTDRVYGYTF. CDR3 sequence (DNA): TGTGCCAGCTCGACAGACAGGGTCTATGGCTACACCTTC.

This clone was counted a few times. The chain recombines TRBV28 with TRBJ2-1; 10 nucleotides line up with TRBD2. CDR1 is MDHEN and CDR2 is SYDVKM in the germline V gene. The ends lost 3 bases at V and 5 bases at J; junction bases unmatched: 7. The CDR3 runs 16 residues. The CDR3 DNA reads TGTGCCAGCAGTTTTGTAGGACTAGCGGATAACAATGAGCAGTTCTTC. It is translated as CASSFVGLADNNEQFF. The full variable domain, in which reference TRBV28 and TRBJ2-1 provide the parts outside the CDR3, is DVKVTQSSRYLVKRTGEKVFLECVQDMDHENMFWYRQDPGLGLRLIYFSYDVKMKEKGDIPEGYSVSREKKERFSLILESASTNQTSMYLCASSFVGLADNNEQFFGPGTRLTVL.

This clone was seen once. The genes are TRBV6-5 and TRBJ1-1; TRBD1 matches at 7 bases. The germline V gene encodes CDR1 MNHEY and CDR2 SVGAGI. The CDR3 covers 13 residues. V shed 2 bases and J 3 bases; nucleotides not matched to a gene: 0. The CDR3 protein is CASSYQGDTEAFF. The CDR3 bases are TGTGCCAGCAGTTACCAGGGGGACACTGAAGCTTTCTTT.

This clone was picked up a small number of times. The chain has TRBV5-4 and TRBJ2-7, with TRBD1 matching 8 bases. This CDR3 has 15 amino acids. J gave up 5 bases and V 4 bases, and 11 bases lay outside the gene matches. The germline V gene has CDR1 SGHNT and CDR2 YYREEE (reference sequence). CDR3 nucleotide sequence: TGTGCCAGCAGCCACCGGGACAGGCCCTGGGACGAGCAGTACTTC. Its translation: CASSHRDRPWDEQYF.

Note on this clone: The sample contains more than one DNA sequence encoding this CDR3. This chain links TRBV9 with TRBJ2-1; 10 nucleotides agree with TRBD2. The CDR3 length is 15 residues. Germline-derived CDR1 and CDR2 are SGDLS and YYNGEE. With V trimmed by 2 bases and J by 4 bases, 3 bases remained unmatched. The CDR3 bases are TGTGCCAGCAGCGTTGGGACTAGCGAGTACAATGAGCAGTTCTTC. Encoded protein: CASSVGTSEYNEQFF. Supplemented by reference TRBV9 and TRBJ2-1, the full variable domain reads DSGVTQTPKHLITATGQRVTLRCSPRSGDLSVYWYQQSLDQGLQFLIQYYNGEERAKGNILERFSAQQFPDLHSELNLSSLELGDSALYFCASSVGTSEYNEQFFGPGTRLTVL.

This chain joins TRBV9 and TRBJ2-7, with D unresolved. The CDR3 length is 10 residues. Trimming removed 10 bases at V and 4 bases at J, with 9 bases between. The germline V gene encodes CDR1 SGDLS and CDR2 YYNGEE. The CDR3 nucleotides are TGTGCCGGCCTTTTGTACGAGCAGTACTTC. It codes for CAGLLYEQYF.

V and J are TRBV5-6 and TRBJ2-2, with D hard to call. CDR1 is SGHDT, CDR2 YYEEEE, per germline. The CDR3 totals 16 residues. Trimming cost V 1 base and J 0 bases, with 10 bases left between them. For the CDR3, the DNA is TGTGCCAGCAGCTTGACCGGTGTCGCGAACACCGGGGAGCTGTTTTTT. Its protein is CASSLTGVANTGELFF. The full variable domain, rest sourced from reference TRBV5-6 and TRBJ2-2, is DAGVTQSPTHLIKTRGQQVTLRCSPKSGHDTVSWYQQALGQGPQFIFQYYEEEERQRGNFPDRFSGHQFPNYSSELNVNALLLGDSALYLCASSLTGVANTGELFFGEGSRLTVL.

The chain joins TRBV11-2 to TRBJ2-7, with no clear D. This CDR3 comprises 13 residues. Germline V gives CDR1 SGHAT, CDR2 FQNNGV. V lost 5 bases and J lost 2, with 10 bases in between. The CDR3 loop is CASSPALAYEQYF. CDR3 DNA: TGTGCCAGCAGCCCCGCCTTAGCCTACGAGCAGTACTTC.